Listed below are T cell receptor beta chains from one sample, sequenced in a study of CD8 T cells in ankylosing spondylitis. A single record per CDR3 protein comes from TCRdb applying MiXCR to the 5' RACE reads. The table shows 150,000 to 200,000 distinct CDR3 sequences, with roughly 10% occurring only once. The sequenced sample consisted of blood, either unsorted or a sorted T cell fraction (not recorded which). The source is a female donor with ankylosing spondylitis or in good health (not recorded which). The CDR3 runs from the conserved cysteine through the conserved F or W. The D gene is left open where the match is weak. A clone size is listed for some rows: how often the clone was seen (once, few, many), or a class if it is expanded.

j_call clone_size v_call d_call cdr3_aa cdr3_nt
TRBJ1-4 - TRBV13 - CASRAWSGDEKLFF TGTGCCAGCCGGGCATGGAGTGGAGATGAAAAACTGTTTTTT
TRBJ2-1 many TRBV7-8 - CASSLVGEGNEQFF TGTGCCAGCAGCTTAGTCGGAGAAGGCAATGAGCAGTTCTTC
TRBJ2-3 many TRBV12-3/TRBV12-4 TRBD2 CASSDLAGVGDTQYF TGTGCCAGCAGCGATCTAGCGGGAGTAGGAGATACGCAGTATTTT
TRBJ2-3 few TRBV6-2/TRBV6-3 - CASSPPDDTQYF TGTGCCAGCAGCCCACCGGATGATACGCAGTATTTT
TRBJ1-2 - TRBV2 - CASTPTANYGYTF TGTGCCAGCACCCCGACAGCTAACTATGGCTACACCTTC
TRBJ1-1 - TRBV4-3 - CASSFQGSEAFF TGCGCCAGCAGCTTTCAGGGTTCTGAAGCTTTCTTT
TRBJ1-2 - TRBV24-1 - CATRPAGVNYGYTF TGTGCCACCAGACCGGCTGGGGTTAACTATGGCTACACCTTC
TRBJ1-3 - TRBV10-3 - CAIMDSSNTIYF TGTGCCATAATGGACAGCTCAAACACCATATATTTT
TRBJ2-7 - TRBV25-1 - CASTPPGLLDEQYF TGTGCCAGCACCCCCCCCGGACTTCTTGACGAGCAGTACTTC
TRBJ2-7 many TRBV7-2 - CASSLALATSSYEQYF TGTGCCAGCAGCTTAGCTCTAGCGACTAGCTCCTACGAGCAGTACTTC
TRBJ2-7 - TRBV7-9 - CASSLRVSYEQYF TGTGCCAGCAGCTTAAGGGTCTCCTACGAGCAGTACTTC
TRBJ2-1 few TRBV27 TRBD2 CASTQREGNEQFF TGTGCCAGCACCCAGCGGGAGGGCAATGAGCAGTTCTTC
TRBJ2-7 few TRBV27 - CASMAGSYEQYF TGTGCCAGCATGGCCGGGAGCTACGAGCAGTACTTC
TRBJ2-5 few TRBV4-1 TRBD2 CASSPGRLAVQETQYF TGCGCCAGCAGCCCAGGGAGGCTAGCGGTCCAAGAGACCCAGTACTTC
TRBJ1-1 - TRBV28 - CASRPENTEAFF TGTGCCAGCAGGCCAGAGAACACTGAAGCTTTCTTT
TRBJ2-3 few TRBV9 - CASSVGRTDTQYF TGTGCCAGCAGCGTAGGCCGGACAGATACGCAGTATTTT
TRBJ1-2 many TRBV29-1 - CSVEARALNYGYTF TGCAGCGTTGAAGCGCGGGCTCTGAACTATGGCTACACCTTC
TRBJ2-7 - TRBV3-1 - CASSQETGPYEQYF TGTGCCAGCAGCCAGGAAACAGGGCCCTACGAGCAGTACTTC
TRBJ2-7 few TRBV6-2/TRBV6-3 - CASSLRRGFYEQYF TGTGCCAGCAGTCTACGAAGGGGTTTTTACGAGCAGTACTTC
TRBJ2-2 - TRBV5-1 TRBD1 CASSLGQGRSGELFF TGCGCCAGCAGCCTCGGACAGGGGAGGTCCGGGGAGCTGTTTTTT
TRBJ2-3 - TRBV11-2 - CASSTYYSTDTQYF TGTGCCAGCAGCACCTACTACAGCACAGATACGCAGTATTTT
TRBJ2-1 few TRBV4-3 TRBD2 CASSQVLGLGTGDEQFF TGCGCCAGCAGCCAAGTGTTAGGACTAGGAACCGGGGATGAGCAGTTCTTC
TRBJ1-4 few TRBV12-3/TRBV12-4 - CASSKGSKNEKLFF TGTGCCAGCAGTAAGGGAAGTAAGAATGAAAAACTGTTTTTT
TRBJ2-3 many TRBV12-3/TRBV12-4 TRBD2 CASSLAGGQDTQYF TGTGCCAGCAGTTTAGCGGGAGGGCAAGATACGCAGTATTTT
TRBJ2-1 large TRBV7-6 - CASSLSTYNEQFF TGTGCCAGCAGCTTATCCACGTACAATGAGCAGTTCTTC
TRBJ2-7 - TRBV12-3/TRBV12-4 TRBD2 CASSGLGSSYEQYF TGTGCCAGCAGCGGACTAGGTTCAAGCTACGAGCAGTACTTC
TRBJ2-1 - TRBV4-1 - CASSQDGGRVDNEQFF TGCGCCAGCAGCCAAGATGGAGGCAGGGTGGACAATGAGCAGTTCTTC
TRBJ2-1 few TRBV3-1 TRBD2 CASSQSSGTNNEQFF TGTGCCAGCAGCCAATCTAGCGGGACCAACAATGAGCAGTTCTTC
TRBJ2-2 many TRBV4-1 TRBD2 CASSLVGGTGELFF TGCGCCAGCAGCCTCGTGGGGGGGACCGGGGAGCTGTTTTTT
TRBJ1-1 few TRBV21-1 - CASSAGADPNTEAFF TGTGCCAGCAGCGCCGGGGCGGACCCGAACACTGAAGCTTTCTTT
TRBJ1-1 - TRBV6-5 - CASSSQVLATEAFF TGTGCCAGCAGTTCACAGGTTTTAGCCACTGAAGCTTTCTTT
TRBJ2-7 many TRBV4-3 - CASSQGSSTAHEQYF TGCGCCAGCAGCCAAGGCTCCTCAACGGCCCACGAGCAGTACTTC
TRBJ2-1 - TRBV6-2/TRBV6-3 - CASSYLGPAGGEQFF TGTGCCAGCAGTTACCTAGGACCGGCGGGTGGTGAGCAGTTCTTC
TRBJ2-7 - TRBV6-2/TRBV6-3 TRBD2 CASSQLALSSYEQYF TGTGCCAGCAGCCAACTAGCGTTGAGCTCCTACGAGCAGTACTTC
TRBJ2-1 few TRBV28 - CASSIEGLSYNEQFF TGTGCCAGCAGCATAGAGGGCCTCTCCTACAATGAGCAGTTCTTC
TRBJ2-3 - TRBV12-3/TRBV12-4 - CASSIAAPKDTQYF TGTGCCAGCAGCATAGCGGCACCCAAGGATACGCAGTATTTT
TRBJ2-7 few TRBV5-1 - CASSLSSDFAEQYF TGCGCCAGCAGCTTGTCCAGTGATTTCGCCGAGCAGTACTTC
TRBJ2-1 few TRBV4-1 - CASSQESQRNEQFF TGCGCCAGCAGCCAAGAATCGCAAAGGAATGAGCAGTTCTTC
TRBJ2-7 many TRBV5-4 TRBD1 CASSSRDSSYEQYF TGTGCCAGCAGCTCCCGGGACAGCTCCTACGAGCAGTACTTC
TRBJ2-1 many TRBV24-1 TRBD2 CATSDLGAGGPGEQFF TGTGCCACCAGTGATTTAGGAGCGGGAGGGCCAGGTGAGCAGTTCTTC
TRBJ2-7 few TRBV5-4 TRBD1 CATQPPGQVLKYF TGTGCCACCCAACCTCCGGGACAGGTGTTAAAGTACTTC
TRBJ2-1 few TRBV2 TRBD1 CASSELGTGAYNEQFF TGTGCCAGCAGTGAATTGGGGACAGGGGCCTACAATGAGCAGTTCTTC
TRBJ2-7 - TRBV5-6 TRBD2 CASSPGSGVEDEQYF TGTGCCAGCAGCCCAGGCAGCGGGGTAGAGGACGAGCAGTACTTC
TRBJ2-2 - TRBV9 - CASSVEGIFGELFF TGTGCCAGCAGCGTAGAGGGCATATTCGGGGAGCTGTTTTTT
TRBJ2-5 many TRBV29-1 TRBD2 CSVTTPGLAEETQYF TGCAGCGTGACTACCCCGGGACTAGCGGAAGAGACCCAGTACTTC
TRBJ2-7 few TRBV14 - CASSQDSGRAYEQYF TGTGCCAGCAGCCAAGATAGTGGCAGAGCCTACGAGCAGTACTTC
TRBJ2-3 many TRBV11-2 TRBD2 CASSLISGSTDTQYF TGTGCCAGCAGCTTAATCAGCGGGAGTACAGATACGCAGTATTTT
TRBJ2-7 many TRBV5-1 - CASSLNGYEQYF TGCGCCAGCAGCTTGAACGGCTACGAGCAGTACTTC
TRBJ2-1 many TRBV20-1 TRBD2 CSARGLASGNEQFF TGCAGTGCTAGAGGGTTAGCTAGCGGCAATGAGCAGTTCTTC
TRBJ2-5 - TRBV12-3/TRBV12-4 - CASSFGGRESQYF TGTGCCAGCAGTTTTGGGGGAAGAGAGAGCCAGTACTTC
TRBJ2-1 - TRBV24-1 - CATSDPKDLYNEQFF TGTGCCACCAGTGACCCCAAGGACTTGTACAATGAGCAGTTCTTC
TRBJ2-5 few TRBV2 - CASSDKQGRETQYF TGTGCCAGCAGTGATAAGCAGGGTAGAGAGACCCAGTACTTC
TRBJ2-1 - TRBV6-2/TRBV6-3 TRBD2 CASSLLAGDIYNEQFF TGTGCCAGCAGTTTGCTAGCGGGAGATATCTACAATGAGCAGTTCTTC